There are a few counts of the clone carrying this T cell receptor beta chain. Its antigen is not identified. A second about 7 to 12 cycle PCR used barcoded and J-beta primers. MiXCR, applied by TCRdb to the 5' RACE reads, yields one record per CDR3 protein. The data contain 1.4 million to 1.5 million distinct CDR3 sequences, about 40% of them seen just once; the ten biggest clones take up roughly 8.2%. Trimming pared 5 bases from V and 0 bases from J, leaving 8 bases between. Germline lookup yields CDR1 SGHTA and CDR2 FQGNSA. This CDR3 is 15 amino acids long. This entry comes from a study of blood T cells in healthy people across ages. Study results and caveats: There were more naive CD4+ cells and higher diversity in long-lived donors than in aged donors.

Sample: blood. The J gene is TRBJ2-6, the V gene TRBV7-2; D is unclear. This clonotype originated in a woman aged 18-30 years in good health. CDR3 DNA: TGTGCCAGCAGCCCCATCTACTCTGGGGCCAACGTCCTGACTTTC. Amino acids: CASSPIYSGANVLTF.